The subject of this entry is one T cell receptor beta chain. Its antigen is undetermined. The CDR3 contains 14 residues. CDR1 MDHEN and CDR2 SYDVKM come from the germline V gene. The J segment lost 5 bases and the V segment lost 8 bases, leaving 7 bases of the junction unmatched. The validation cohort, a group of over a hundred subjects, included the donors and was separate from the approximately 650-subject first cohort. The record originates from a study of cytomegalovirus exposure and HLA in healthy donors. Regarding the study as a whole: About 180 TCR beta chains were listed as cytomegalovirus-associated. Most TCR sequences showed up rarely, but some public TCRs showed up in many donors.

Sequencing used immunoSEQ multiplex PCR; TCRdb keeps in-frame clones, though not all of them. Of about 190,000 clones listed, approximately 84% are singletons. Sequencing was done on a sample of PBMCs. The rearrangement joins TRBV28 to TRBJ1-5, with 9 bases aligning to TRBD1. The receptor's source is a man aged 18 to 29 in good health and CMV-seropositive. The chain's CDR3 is CASSTGGLDQPQHF. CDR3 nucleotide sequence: TGTGCCAGCTCCACAGGGGGCTTAGATCAGCCCCAGCATTTT.